This T cell receptor beta chain derives from a study of blood T cell repertoires in COVID-19. Study-wide background: There were acute and convalescent COVID-19 samples, and they came from the United States, Italy and Spain. Nucleic acid was either cDNA or gDNA, and it came from T cells, B-cell-depleted T cells, or PBMCs.

Profiled with immunoSEQ multiplex PCR; TCRdb holds only in-frame clones, not every one. This sample has over 45,000 clones; approximately 80% occur once, and the top ten carry around 19%. The CDR3 covers 15 residues. Germline lookup yields CDR1 SGHRS and CDR2 YFSETQ. With 1 base clipped from V and 3 bases from J, the junction kept 2 bases outside the gene matches. The TCR comes from a human donor with active or convalescent COVID-19. The donor label of this sample is uncertain. The sequencing input was peripheral blood. This chain uses TRBV5-1 with TRBJ1-3, with 9 bases lining up with TRBD1. The CDR3 DNA reads TGCGCCAGCAGCTTGACAGGGGGCCATGGAAACACCATATATTTT. Translation gives CASSLTGGHGNTIYF. Based on the CDR3 plus reference TRBV5-1 and TRBJ1-3, the full variable domain is KAGVTQTPRYLIKTRGQQVTLSCSPISGHRSVSWYQQTPGQGLQFLFEYFSETQRNKGNFPGRFSGRQFSNSRSEMNVSTLELGDSALYLCASSLTGGHGNTIYFGEGSWLTVV.